The 15 T cell receptor beta chains in this list originate from one sample, sequenced in a study of memory CD4+ T cells and cytomegalovirus serostatus. Single viable CD3+CD4+CD8-CD45RO+ cells were sorted as the memory CD4+ T cells. Measured with immunoSEQ multiplex PCR; TCRdb has only the in-frame clones, and not every one. The table records about 100,000 clones, 75% to 90% of them present only once. Sequencing was carried out using memory CD4+ T cells from blood. The receptor set was obtained from an adult in good health and CMV-seropositive.

The chain carries TRBV7-2 and TRBJ2-3, with 8 positions matching TRBD2. CDR3 length: 15 residues. The ends lost 1 base at V and 5 bases at J; junction bases unmatched: 5. Germline lookup yields CDR1 SGHTA and CDR2 FQGNSA. The CDR3 here is CASSLGREDGDTQYF. As DNA, the CDR3 is TGTGCCAGCAGCTTAGGGCGGGAGGATGGAGATACGCAGTATTTT.

The DNA for the CDR3 is TGTGCCAGCACCTCATTCGGTGAACACACCGGGGAGCTGTTTTTT. It is translated as CASTSFGEHTGELFF. The chain joins TRBV28 to TRBJ2-2; D call uncertain. Germline V gene sequence: CDR1 MDHEN, CDR2 SYDVKM. V was trimmed by 7 bases and J by 3 bases, leaving 15 bases between them. The CDR3 has 15 amino acids.

The V call is TRBV18, the J call TRBJ2-2; 8 bases line up with TRBD1. CDR1 and CDR2 (germline): KGHSH, LQKENI. J lost 7 bases, V lost 3 bases, and 7 bases had no gene match. The CDR3 is made up of 15 amino acids. The CDR3 sequence: CASSPETGVNGELFF. The DNA of the CDR3 is TGTGCCAGCTCACCCGAGACAGGGGTGAACGGGGAGCTGTTTTTT.

The V and J genes are TRBV19 and TRBJ1-1; D might be TRBD1 (6 bases). The germline V and J ends were trimmed by 3 bases and 1 base, with 15 bases remaining between them. The CDR3 has 16 residues. Germline V lookup: CDR1 LNHDA, CDR2 SQIVND (reference sequence). The CDR3 bases are TGTGCCAGTAGTATCGGTCACAGGGCCTCGAACACTGAAGCTTTCTTT. This encodes CASSIGHRASNTEAFF.

The chain recombines TRBV13 with TRBJ2-3; maybe TRBD1 (6 bases). V shed 0 bases and J shed 5 bases, with 18 bases lying between them. This CDR3 spans 17 amino acids. Per the germline V gene, CDR1 is PRHDT and CDR2 is FYEKMQ (reference sequence). The CDR3 is CASSLGSRGPRRDTQYF. CDR3 nucleotide sequence: TGTGCCAGCAGCTTAGGGTCCAGGGGCCCCAGGAGAGATACGCAGTATTTT.

The rearrangement uses TRBV5-3 and TRBJ1-1, with D unresolved. TRBV5-3 is an ORF, and what it does is uncertain. Trimming took 4 bases from V and 3 from J, leaving 13 bases between them. CDR3 length: 14 residues. CDR3 protein: CARSLVPTYTEAFF. In nucleotides, the CDR3 is TGTGCCAGAAGCCTGGTGCCGACCTACACTGAAGCTTTCTTT.

V and J are TRBV10-2 and TRBJ2-1; D not resolved. The CDR3 consists of 11 residues. V was trimmed by 6 bases and J by 9 bases, leaving 9 bases between them. Per germline, CDR1 WSHSY and CDR2 SAAADI. As DNA, the CDR3 is TGCGCCAGCAGGACCCTTGGTGAGCAGTTCTTC. As protein: CASRTLGEQFF.

The chain joins TRBV30 to TRBJ1-1; D not resolved. In germline, CDR1 is GTSNPN, CDR2 SVGIG (reference sequence). Trimming stripped 2 bases from V and 10 bases from J, with 14 bases between. The CDR3 runs to 12 residues. The CDR3 reads CAWSRQVDGAFF. The CDR3 coding sequence is TGTGCCTGGAGTAGGCAGGTTGATGGAGCTTTCTTT.

This clone was seen a few times. This sequence joins TRBV28 and TRBJ2-4, with D tentatively TRBD1 or TRBD2 (6 bases each). Germline V gives CDR1 MDHEN, CDR2 SYDVKM. The CDR3 runs to 15 residues. Trimming removed 6 bases at V and 1 base at J, with 13 bases between. CDR3 protein: CASRRDQGAKNIQYF. The CDR3 coding sequence is TGTGCCAGCAGGCGGGACCAGGGGGCCAAAAACATTCAGTACTTC.

The gene calls are TRBV13 and TRBJ2-1, with D tentatively TRBD2 (5 bases). CDR1 and CDR2 from the germline V gene are PRHDT and FYEKMQ (reference sequence). Trimming left V 1 base short and J 0 bases short, with 13 bases between. This CDR3 contains 17 residues. This CDR3 reads CASSLEASAGSYNEQFF. The CDR3 DNA sequence: TGTGCCAGCAGCTTAGAAGCCTCGGCGGGCTCCTACAATGAGCAGTTCTTC.

V and J are TRBV7-9 and TRBJ1-4; D gene uncertain. Trimming pared 5 bases from V and 3 bases from J, leaving 7 bases between. Germline CDR1 is SEHNR and CDR2 is FQNEAQ (reference sequence). The CDR3 is made up of 13 amino acids. CDR3 residues: CASSKGPNEKLFF. CDR3 DNA sequence: TGTGCCAGCAGCAAAGGGCCTAATGAAAAACTGTTTTTT. The full variable domain, completed using reference TRBV7-9 and TRBJ1-4, is DTGVSQNPRHKITKRGQNVTFRCDPISEHNRLYWYRQTLGQGPEFLTYFQNEAQLEKSRLLSDRFSAERPKGSFSTLEIQRTEQGDSAMYLCASSKGPNEKLFFGSGTQLSVL.

The V and J genes are TRBV5-8 and TRBJ2-5; D perhaps matches TRBD1 (5 bases). CDR3 size: 13 residues. Per germline, CDR1 SGHTS and CDR2 YDEGEE. Trimming left V 4 bases short and J 5 bases short, with 12 bases between. The CDR3 DNA reads as TGTGCCAGCAGCGAGAAGGGGCACGAGACCCAGTACTTC. Translated: CASSEKGHETQYF.

The chain links TRBV7-2 to TRBJ1-1, with D perhaps matching TRBD1 (5 bases). V lost 1 base to trimming and J lost 1 base, with 10 bases between them. CDR3 length: 15 amino acids. The germline V gene has CDR1 SGHTA and CDR2 FQGNSA. CDR3 in amino acids: CASSLDGAGNTEAFF. In DNA form, the CDR3 reads TGTGCCAGCAGCTTAGACGGGGCGGGGAACACTGAAGCTTTCTTT.

This rearrangement joins TRBV19 to TRBJ2-2; 10 bases are shared with TRBD2. Germline V gene lookup returns CDR1 LNHDA and CDR2 SQIVND (reference sequence). There are 16 residues in the CDR3. Trimming at V came to 9 bases and at J to 5 bases, leaving 12 bases not matched to a gene. In nucleotides, the CDR3 is TGTGCCAGCCTAACTAGCGGGAACTCGGGTACCGGGGAGCTGTTTTTT. Translated: CASLTSGNSGTGELFF.

The J gene is TRBJ2-7, the V gene TRBV18; 10 positions agree with TRBD1. Germline CDR1 reads KGHSH; CDR2 reads LQKENI. Losses at the gene ends were 5 bases for V and 5 bases for J; bases not matched to a gene: 6. This CDR3 comprises 14 residues. CDR3 sequence reads: CASSSMTGGHEQYF. The CDR3 DNA is TGTGCCAGCTCATCGATGACAGGGGGCCACGAGCAGTACTTC.